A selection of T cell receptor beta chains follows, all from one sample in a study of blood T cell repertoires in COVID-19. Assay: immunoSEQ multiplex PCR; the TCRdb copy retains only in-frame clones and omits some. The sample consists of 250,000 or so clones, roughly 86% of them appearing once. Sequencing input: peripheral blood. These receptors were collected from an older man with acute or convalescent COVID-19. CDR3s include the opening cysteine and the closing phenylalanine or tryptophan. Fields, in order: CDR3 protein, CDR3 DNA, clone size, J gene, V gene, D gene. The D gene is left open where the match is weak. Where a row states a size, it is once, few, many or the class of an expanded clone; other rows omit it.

cdr3_aa: CASTPRETSYEQYF
cdr3_nt: TGTGCCAGCACACCACGGGAGACGTCCTACGAGCAGTACTTC
clone_size: NA
j_call: TRBJ2-7
v_call: TRBV18
d_call: NA

cdr3_aa: CASSPTVPETQYF
cdr3_nt: TGTGCCAGCTCACCTACAGTCCCAGAGACCCAGTACTTC
clone_size: NA
j_call: TRBJ2-5
v_call: TRBV18
d_call: NA

cdr3_aa: CASSQDKDFSYEQYF
cdr3_nt: TGTGCCAGCAGCCAAGATAAAGACTTTTCCTACGAGCAGTACTTC
clone_size: once
j_call: TRBJ2-7
v_call: TRBV3-1/TRBV3-2
d_call: NA

cdr3_aa: CASSSWDREETQYF
cdr3_nt: TGTGCCAGCAGCTCCTGGGACAGGGAAGAGACCCAGTACTTC
clone_size: NA
j_call: TRBJ2-5
v_call: TRBV5-4
d_call: TRBD1

cdr3_aa: CASSRPGTSLYGYTF
cdr3_nt: TGCGCCAGCAGCCGTCCCGGGACAAGTCTATATGGCTACACCTTC
clone_size: NA
j_call: TRBJ1-2
v_call: TRBV4-1
d_call: NA

cdr3_aa: CASSPTGNNEQFF
cdr3_nt: TGTGCCAGCTCACCTACAGGCAACAATGAGCAGTTCTTC
clone_size: NA
j_call: TRBJ2-1
v_call: TRBV18
d_call: NA

cdr3_aa: CASSPPARYNQPQHF
cdr3_nt: TGTGCCAGCAGCCCGCCCGCCAGGTATAATCAGCCCCAGCATTTT
clone_size: NA
j_call: TRBJ1-5
v_call: TRBV6-6
d_call: NA

cdr3_aa: CASSSGAGSEAFF
cdr3_nt: TGTGCCAGCAGTTCCGGGGCGGGGTCTGAAGCTTTCTTT
clone_size: NA
j_call: TRBJ1-1
v_call: TRBV27
d_call: NA

cdr3_aa: CASSRDRGSGELFF
cdr3_nt: TGTGCCAGCAGCCGGGACAGGGGTTCCGGGGAGCTGTTTTTT
clone_size: NA
j_call: TRBJ2-2
v_call: TRBV7-2
d_call: TRBD1

cdr3_aa: CASSQTSEGAGYTF
cdr3_nt: TGTGCCAGCAGCCAAACTTCAGAGGGGGCAGGCTACACCTTC
clone_size: NA
j_call: TRBJ1-2
v_call: TRBV3-1/TRBV3-2
d_call: TRBD1

cdr3_aa: CASSPDRTEQYF
cdr3_nt: TGTGCCAGCAGCCCCGACAGGACCGAGCAGTACTTC
clone_size: few
j_call: TRBJ2-7
v_call: TRBV6-2/TRBV6-3
d_call: NA

cdr3_aa: CASGEYEQYF
cdr3_nt: TGTGCCAGCGGGGAGTACGAGCAGTACTTC
clone_size: NA
j_call: TRBJ2-7
v_call: TRBV2
d_call: NA

cdr3_aa: CAISVGLAGGGETQYF
cdr3_nt: TGTGCCATCAGTGTCGGGCTAGCGGGAGGTGGGGAGACCCAGTACTTC
clone_size: NA
j_call: TRBJ2-5
v_call: TRBV10-3
d_call: TRBD2

cdr3_aa: CASSAGGTLNTEAFF
cdr3_nt: TGTGCCAGCAGCGCCGGGGGGACATTGAACACTGAAGCTTTCTTT
clone_size: NA
j_call: TRBJ1-1
v_call: TRBV7-2
d_call: NA

cdr3_aa: CASSPWQGEAFF
cdr3_nt: TGTGCCAGCTCACCGTGGCAGGGAGAAGCTTTCTTT
clone_size: NA
j_call: TRBJ1-1
v_call: TRBV18
d_call: NA

cdr3_aa: CASSWGASYGYTF
cdr3_nt: TGTGCCAGCAGTTGGGGAGCCTCCTATGGCTACACCTTC
clone_size: once
j_call: TRBJ1-2
v_call: TRBV28
d_call: NA

cdr3_aa: CASSLEKRIVSPLHF
cdr3_nt: TGTGCCAGCAGCTTAGAAAAGCGGATAGTCTCACCCCTCCACTTT
clone_size: once
j_call: TRBJ1-6
v_call: TRBV7-8
d_call: NA

cdr3_aa: CASSLGFVGQETQYF
cdr3_nt: TGTGCCAGCAGCTTAGGATTTGTCGGGCAAGAGACCCAGTACTTC
clone_size: NA
j_call: TRBJ2-5
v_call: TRBV7-6
d_call: NA

cdr3_aa: CASSIRTGQLYGYEQYF
cdr3_nt: TGTGCCAGCAGCATAAGGACAGGCCAATTGTATGGTTACGAGCAGTACTTC
clone_size: NA
j_call: TRBJ2-7
v_call: TRBV5-6
d_call: TRBD1

cdr3_aa: CASRKGAIGQPQHF
cdr3_nt: TGTGCCAGCAGAAAGGGGGCTATCGGGCAGCCCCAGCATTTT
clone_size: NA
j_call: TRBJ1-5
v_call: TRBV6-5
d_call: TRBD1

cdr3_aa: CASSLVVISLNTEAFF
cdr3_nt: TGTGCCAGCAGCTTGGTTGTGATAAGCTTGAACACTGAAGCTTTCTTT
clone_size: NA
j_call: TRBJ1-1
v_call: TRBV5-6
d_call: NA

cdr3_aa: CASSQGTRSYNEQFF
cdr3_nt: TGCGCCAGCAGCCAAGGGACACGCTCCTACAATGAGCAGTTCTTC
clone_size: NA
j_call: TRBJ2-1
v_call: TRBV4-3
d_call: NA

cdr3_aa: CSVDVLLGGEQFF
cdr3_nt: TGCAGCGTTGATGTTCTGCTCGGGGGGGAGCAGTTCTTC
clone_size: NA
j_call: TRBJ2-1
v_call: TRBV29-1
d_call: TRBD2

cdr3_aa: CASSPGHLTYEQYF
cdr3_nt: TGTGCCAGCAGCCCGGGACACCTTACCTACGAGCAGTACTTC
clone_size: NA
j_call: TRBJ2-7
v_call: TRBV6-2/TRBV6-3
d_call: NA

cdr3_aa: CASSGTGKQETQYF
cdr3_nt: TGTGCCAGCAGCGGGACAGGGAAGCAAGAGACCCAGTACTTC
clone_size: NA
j_call: TRBJ2-5
v_call: TRBV9
d_call: TRBD1

cdr3_aa: CASSVQGIYTGELFF
cdr3_nt: TGTGCCAGCAGTGTACAGGGGATTTACACCGGGGAGCTGTTTTTT
clone_size: NA
j_call: TRBJ2-2
v_call: TRBV6-2/TRBV6-3
d_call: TRBD1

cdr3_aa: CASSGHLNTEAFF
cdr3_nt: TGTGCCAGCTCGGGACACTTGAACACTGAAGCTTTCTTT
clone_size: few
j_call: TRBJ1-1
v_call: TRBV28
d_call: NA

cdr3_aa: CASSSRQGHSYTF
cdr3_nt: TGTGCCAGCAGCTCCCGACAGGGTCACAGCTACACCTTC
clone_size: NA
j_call: TRBJ1-2
v_call: TRBV5-4
d_call: TRBD1

cdr3_aa: CASSVGAGGGEQYF
cdr3_nt: TGTGCCAGCAGCGTTGGAGCGGGAGGAGGCGAGCAGTACTTC
clone_size: NA
j_call: TRBJ2-7
v_call: TRBV9
d_call: TRBD2

cdr3_aa: CASTGGVYSPLHF
cdr3_nt: TGTGCCAGTACGGGAGGGGTGTATTCACCCCTCCACTTT
clone_size: NA
j_call: TRBJ1-6
v_call: TRBV19
d_call: NA

cdr3_aa: CASSSRGDSNQPQHF
cdr3_nt: TGTGCCAGCAGCTCCCGGGGGGATAGCAATCAGCCCCAGCATTTT
clone_size: NA
j_call: TRBJ1-5
v_call: TRBV9
d_call: NA

cdr3_aa: CASSSGGGDNSPLHF
cdr3_nt: TGTGCCAGCAGCTCGGGCGGGGGGGATAATTCACCCCTCCACTTT
clone_size: NA
j_call: TRBJ1-6
v_call: TRBV5-4
d_call: NA

cdr3_aa: CASSQGQGREKLFF
cdr3_nt: TGCGCCAGCAGCCAGGGACAGGGGAGGGAAAAACTGTTTTTT
clone_size: NA
j_call: TRBJ1-4
v_call: TRBV4-3
d_call: TRBD1

cdr3_aa: CASSITSGSTDTQYF
cdr3_nt: TGCGCCAGCAGCATCACTAGCGGGAGCACAGATACGCAGTATTTT
clone_size: NA
j_call: TRBJ2-3
v_call: TRBV5-1
d_call: TRBD2

cdr3_aa: CAIQAAQGGQPQHF
cdr3_nt: TGTGCCATCCAAGCCGCACAGGGTGGACAGCCCCAGCATTTT
clone_size: NA
j_call: TRBJ1-5
v_call: TRBV10-3
d_call: NA

cdr3_aa: CASSSQAAETQYF
cdr3_nt: TGTGCCAGCTCCTCCCAGGCTGCGGAGACCCAGTACTTC
clone_size: NA
j_call: TRBJ2-5
v_call: TRBV18
d_call: NA

cdr3_aa: CASLGGNYGYTF
cdr3_nt: TGTGCCAGCCTGGGGGGAAACTATGGCTACACCTTC
clone_size: NA
j_call: TRBJ1-2
v_call: TRBV28
d_call: NA

cdr3_aa: CASSLTGGANTEAFF
cdr3_nt: TGTGCCAGCAGCTTAACAGGGGGCGCAAACACTGAAGCTTTCTTT
clone_size: NA
j_call: TRBJ1-1
v_call: TRBV5-5
d_call: TRBD1

cdr3_aa: CASSRTSGTYEQYF
cdr3_nt: TGTGCCAGCTCACGGACTAGCGGGACCTACGAGCAGTACTTC
clone_size: once
j_call: TRBJ2-7
v_call: TRBV18
d_call: TRBD2

cdr3_aa: CASSQPGTGSEDEQFF
cdr3_nt: TGTGCCAGCAGCCAGCCCGGGACAGGGTCTGAGGATGAGCAGTTCTTC
clone_size: NA
j_call: TRBJ2-1
v_call: TRBV3-1/TRBV3-2
d_call: TRBD1

cdr3_aa: CASSPPRGRQETQYF
cdr3_nt: TGTGCCAGCAGTCCCCCTAGGGGGCGCCAAGAGACCCAGTACTTC
clone_size: NA
j_call: TRBJ2-5
v_call: TRBV6-5
d_call: TRBD1

cdr3_aa: CATSKPPGTGREQYF
cdr3_nt: TGTGCCACCAGCAAACCGCCCGGGACAGGACGCGAGCAGTACTTC
clone_size: NA
j_call: TRBJ2-7
v_call: TRBV15
d_call: TRBD1

cdr3_aa: CASSLWHSRSYEQYF
cdr3_nt: TGTGCCAGCAGCTTATGGCACAGTCGCTCCTACGAGCAGTACTTC
clone_size: few
j_call: TRBJ2-7
v_call: TRBV7-2
d_call: NA

cdr3_aa: CASSLGQGDGYTF
cdr3_nt: TGTGCCAGCAGCTTGGGACAGGGCGATGGCTACACCTTC
clone_size: few
j_call: TRBJ1-2
v_call: TRBV7-9
d_call: TRBD1

cdr3_aa: CASSFRGTGRNEQFF
cdr3_nt: TGTGCCAGCAGTTTTCGGGGGACAGGTAGGAATGAGCAGTTCTTC
clone_size: NA
j_call: TRBJ2-1
v_call: TRBV28
d_call: TRBD1

cdr3_aa: CATSALLASGETGELFF
cdr3_nt: TGTGCCACCAGTGCCCTCTTGGCTAGCGGGGAGACCGGGGAGCTGTTTTTT
clone_size: once
j_call: TRBJ2-2
v_call: TRBV24-1
d_call: TRBD2

cdr3_aa: CASSFQGGDEKLFF
cdr3_nt: TGTGCCAGCAGCTTCCAGGGGGGTGATGAAAAACTGTTTTTT
clone_size: NA
j_call: TRBJ1-4
v_call: TRBV5-5
d_call: TRBD1

cdr3_aa: CASSLGRVADTEAFF
cdr3_nt: TGTGCCAGCAGCTTAGGCAGGGTGGCGGACACTGAAGCTTTCTTT
clone_size: few
j_call: TRBJ1-1
v_call: TRBV7-9
d_call: NA

cdr3_aa: CSEEGYTEAFF
cdr3_nt: TGCAGTGAGGAGGGGTACACTGAAGCTTTCTTT
clone_size: few
j_call: TRBJ1-1
v_call: TRBV20-1
d_call: NA

cdr3_aa: CASSLEREQFF
cdr3_nt: TGCGCCAGCAGCTTGGAGAGGGAGCAGTTCTTC
clone_size: NA
j_call: TRBJ2-1
v_call: TRBV5-1
d_call: NA

cdr3_aa: CASSLTRGYQETQYF
cdr3_nt: TGTGCCAGCAGTTTAACCAGGGGTTACCAAGAGACCCAGTACTTC
clone_size: NA
j_call: TRBJ2-5
v_call: TRBV6-5
d_call: NA

cdr3_aa: CASSRQGERREQFF
cdr3_nt: TGTGCCAGCAGTAGGCAGGGCGAGAGAAGGGAGCAGTTCTTC
clone_size: NA
j_call: TRBJ2-1
v_call: TRBV28
d_call: NA

cdr3_aa: CSGRVRGGYTF
cdr3_nt: TGCAGTGGTAGGGTCCGGGGAGGCTACACCTTC
clone_size: NA
j_call: TRBJ1-2
v_call: TRBV20-1
d_call: NA

cdr3_aa: CASSIEGSSGNTIYF
cdr3_nt: TGTGCCAGTAGTATCGAAGGGAGCTCTGGAAACACCATATATTTT
clone_size: NA
j_call: TRBJ1-3
v_call: TRBV19
d_call: NA

cdr3_aa: CASSRPRGTDREKLFF
cdr3_nt: TGTGCCAGCAGCAGGCCGAGGGGGACAGACCGTGAAAAACTGTTTTTT
clone_size: NA
j_call: TRBJ1-4
v_call: TRBV21-1
d_call: NA